The 3 T cell receptor beta chains in this list originate from one sample, sequenced in a study of T cell repertoires in aging, cancer and after chemotherapy. A mixed TRB-A/B primer pool amplified rearranged TRB by multiplex touch-down PCR. Via MiXCR, TCRdb re-called the multiplex PCR reads, giving one row per CDR3 protein. The repertoire holds approximately 2,200 distinct CDR3 sequences, with approximately 24% as singletons. TCR beta rearrangements were amplified from peripheral blood genomic DNA. Input material: blood. Every receptor here comes from a human donor with a solid tumor.

The J gene is TRBJ1-1, the V gene TRBV5-5; D perhaps matches TRBD1 (5 bases). This CDR3 is built from 14 residues. The germline V gene has CDR1 SGHKS and CDR2 YYEKEE (reference sequence). The V and J ends lost 5 bases and 0 bases respectively, with 11 bases between them. The CDR3 DNA follows: TGTGCCAGCAGGGAGGGGATCATGAACACTGAAGCTTTCTTT. This sequence encodes CASREGIMNTEAFF.

This clonotype was observed a handful of times. Written as DNA, the CDR3 is TGTGCCAGCAGCTATAAACTGAGCACAGATACGCAGTATTTT. It specifies CASSYKLSTDTQYF. The V and J genes are TRBV7-2 and TRBJ2-3; no firm D call. CDR3 size: 14 residues. Trimming left V 4 bases short and J 0 bases short, with 8 bases between. Germline lookup yields CDR1 SGHTA and CDR2 FQGNSA.

This clonotype was counted a few times. The rearrangement uses TRBV20-1 and TRBJ1-3, with 10 bases that match TRBD1. CDR1 DFQATT and CDR2 SNEGSKA come from the germline V gene (reference sequence). The CDR3 length is 14 residues. J gave up 6 bases and V 5 bases, and 7 bases lay outside the gene matches. The CDR3 loop is CSAPRQGAINTIYF. The CDR3, as DNA: TGCAGTGCTCCAAGACAGGGGGCCATAAACACCATATATTTT.